The clone carrying this T cell receptor beta chain has only a few counts. Its antigen is unknown. V lost 5 bases, J lost 1 base, and 11 bases lay in between. CDR1 is MDHEN, CDR2 SYDVKM, per germline. The length of the CDR3 is 14 residues. These data originate in a study of cytomegalovirus exposure and HLA in healthy donors. Study-level findings and limits: In an earlier analysis, in approximately 630 donors, most V segments appeared productive either ~90% or ~30% of the time.

The PCR ran on 60 Vbeta and 13 Jbeta primers. TCRdb's copy holds only in-frame clones and misses some; the assay was immunoSEQ multiplex PCR. Counted here are some 150,000 clones, around four fifths occurring once; the ten biggest clones make up around 3.1%. The chain is built from TRBV28 and TRBJ1-1; the D gene is possibly TRBD1 (5 bases). The sequence was obtained from a female donor in good health and CMV-seronegative. Sequencing used PBMCs. The DNA for the CDR3 is TGTGCCAGCAGTACGCCCGGACAGAACACTGAAGCTTTCTTT. Its translation: CASSTPGQNTEAFF.